This T cell receptor (beta chain) is drawn from a study of cytomegalovirus exposure and HLA in healthy donors. Details on this clone: Its antigen remains unknown.

Trimming took 4 bases from V and 5 from J; bases not matched to a gene: 2. Per germline, CDR1 SGHRS and CDR2 YFSETQ. The length of the CDR3 is 15 residues. The PCR had 60 Vbeta and 13 Jbeta primers. The repertoire was sequenced with immunoSEQ multiplex PCR; TCRdb's copy has only in-frame clones and lacks some. The sample lists about 140,000 clones; approximately 82% were seen once. Overall study results and limits: The study carried out a later analysis of TCR beta sequences. It associated some 15,000 of them with specific HLA alleles at a false discovery rate of 0.05. Rarity marked most TCR sequences, yet some public TCRs occurred in many donors.

The sequence came from a man aged 25-40 years in good health and CMV-seropositive. What was sequenced was PBMCs. The chain links TRBV5-1 to TRBJ2-1, with TRBD2 identical over 14 bases. In DNA, the CDR3 is TGCGCCAGCAGCGGACTAGCGGGGGGTAACAATGAGCAGTTCTTC. Translating it yields CASSGLAGGNNEQFF.